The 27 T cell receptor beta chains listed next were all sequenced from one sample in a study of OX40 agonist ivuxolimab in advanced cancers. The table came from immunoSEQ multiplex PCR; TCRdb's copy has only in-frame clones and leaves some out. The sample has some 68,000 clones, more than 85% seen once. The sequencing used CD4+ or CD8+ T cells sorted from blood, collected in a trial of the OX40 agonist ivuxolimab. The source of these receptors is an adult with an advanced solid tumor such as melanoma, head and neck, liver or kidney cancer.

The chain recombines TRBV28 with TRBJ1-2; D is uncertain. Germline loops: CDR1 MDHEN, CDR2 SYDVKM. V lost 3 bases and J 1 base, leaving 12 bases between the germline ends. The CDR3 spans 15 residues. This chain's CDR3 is CASSFFAGVNYGYTF. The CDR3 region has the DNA TGTGCCAGCAGTTTTTTCGCTGGGGTTAACTATGGCTACACCTTC.

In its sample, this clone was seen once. The chain's CDR3 is CASSFAQGAVQQYF. The DNA of the CDR3 is TGTGCCAGCAGTTTCGCACAGGGGGCCGTCCAGCAGTACTTC. This sequence joins TRBV28 and TRBJ2-7; 9 nucleotides align to TRBD1. The V segment lost 3 bases and the J segment 8 bases; nucleotides outside the gene matches: 8. This CDR3 region has 14 residues. Germline V gene lookup returns CDR1 MDHEN and CDR2 SYDVKM.

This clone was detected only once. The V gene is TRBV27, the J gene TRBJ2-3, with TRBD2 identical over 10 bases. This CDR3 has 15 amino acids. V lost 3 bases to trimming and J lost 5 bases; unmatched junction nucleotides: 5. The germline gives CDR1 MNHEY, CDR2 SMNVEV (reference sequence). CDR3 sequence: CASSLLAGVVDTQYF. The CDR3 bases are TGTGCCAGCAGTTTGCTAGCGGGAGTTGTAGATACGCAGTATTTT.

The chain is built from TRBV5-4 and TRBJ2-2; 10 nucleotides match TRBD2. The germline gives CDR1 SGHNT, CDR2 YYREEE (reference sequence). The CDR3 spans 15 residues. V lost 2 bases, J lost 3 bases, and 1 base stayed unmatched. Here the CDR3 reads CASSLAGGDTGELFF. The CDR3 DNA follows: TGTGCCAGCAGCTTAGCGGGAGGGGACACCGGGGAGCTGTTTTTT.

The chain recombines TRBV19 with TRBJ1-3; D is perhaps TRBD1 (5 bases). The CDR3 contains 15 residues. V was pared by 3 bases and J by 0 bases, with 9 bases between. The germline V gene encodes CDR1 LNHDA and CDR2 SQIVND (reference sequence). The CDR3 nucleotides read TGTGCCAGTAGTATGGGCAGGGCCTCTGGAAACACCATATATTTT. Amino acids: CASSMGRASGNTIYF.

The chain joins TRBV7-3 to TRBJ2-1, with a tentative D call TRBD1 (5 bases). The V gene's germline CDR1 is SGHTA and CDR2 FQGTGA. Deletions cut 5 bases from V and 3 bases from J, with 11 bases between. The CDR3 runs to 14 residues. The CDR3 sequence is CASSPGPVYNEQFF. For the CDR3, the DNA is TGTGCCAGCAGCCCAGGGCCGGTCTACAATGAGCAGTTCTTC.

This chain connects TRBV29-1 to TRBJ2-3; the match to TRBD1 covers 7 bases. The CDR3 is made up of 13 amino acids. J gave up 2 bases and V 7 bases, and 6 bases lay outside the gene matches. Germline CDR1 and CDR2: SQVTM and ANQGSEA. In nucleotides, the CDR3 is TGCAGCGCGTGGGACAGCTTCACAGATACGCAGTATTTT. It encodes CSAWDSFTDTQYF.

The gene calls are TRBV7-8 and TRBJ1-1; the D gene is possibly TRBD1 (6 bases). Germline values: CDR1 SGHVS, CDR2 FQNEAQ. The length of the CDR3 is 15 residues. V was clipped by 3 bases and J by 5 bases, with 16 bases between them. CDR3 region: CASSFSHRVGTEAFF. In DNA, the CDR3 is TGTGCCAGCAGCTTCAGTCACAGGGTCGGGACTGAAGCTTTCTTT.

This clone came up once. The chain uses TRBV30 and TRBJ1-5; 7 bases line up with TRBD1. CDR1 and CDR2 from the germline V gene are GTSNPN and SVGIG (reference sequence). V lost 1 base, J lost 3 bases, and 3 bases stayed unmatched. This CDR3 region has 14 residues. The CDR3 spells CAWSGGQFNQPQHF. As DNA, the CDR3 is TGTGCCTGGAGTGGGGGACAGTTCAATCAGCCCCAGCATTTT.

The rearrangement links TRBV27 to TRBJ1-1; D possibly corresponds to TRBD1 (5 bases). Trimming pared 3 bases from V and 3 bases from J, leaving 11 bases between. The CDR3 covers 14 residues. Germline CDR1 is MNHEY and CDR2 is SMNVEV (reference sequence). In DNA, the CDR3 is TGTGCCAGCAGTTTCAGGGAAAAGGACACTGAAGCTTTCTTT. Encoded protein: CASSFREKDTEAFF.

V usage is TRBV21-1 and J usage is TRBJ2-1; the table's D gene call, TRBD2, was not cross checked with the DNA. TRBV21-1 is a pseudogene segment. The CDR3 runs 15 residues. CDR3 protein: CASSIVAGGMNEQFF. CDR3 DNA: TGTGCCAGCAGCATCGTAGCGGGAGGAATGAATGAGCAGTTCTTC.

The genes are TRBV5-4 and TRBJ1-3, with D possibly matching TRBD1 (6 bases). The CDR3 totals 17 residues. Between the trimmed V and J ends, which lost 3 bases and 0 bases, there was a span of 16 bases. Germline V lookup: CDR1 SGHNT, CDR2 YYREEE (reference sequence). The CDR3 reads CASSSRTAASSGNTIYF. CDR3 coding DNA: TGTGCCAGCAGCTCTAGGACAGCCGCCAGCTCTGGAAACACCATATATTTT.

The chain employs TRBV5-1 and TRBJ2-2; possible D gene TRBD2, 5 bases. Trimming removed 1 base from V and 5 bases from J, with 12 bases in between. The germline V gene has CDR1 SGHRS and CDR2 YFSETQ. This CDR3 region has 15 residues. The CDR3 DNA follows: TGCGCCAGCAGCTTGAATGAGGGTTGGACCGGGGAGCTGTTTTTT. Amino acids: CASSLNEGWTGELFF.

CDR3 DNA sequence: TGTGCCACCTATGAACCGGGACACGCTCGCGTCCTGACTTTC. The encoded protein is CATYEPGHARVLTF. The rearrangement links TRBV19 to TRBJ2-6, with a possible D match to TRBD1 (6 bases). In germline, CDR1 is LNHDA, CDR2 SQIVND (reference sequence). The CDR3 consists of 14 residues. Trimming took off 10 bases at V and 12 bases at J, with 22 bases between the two ends.

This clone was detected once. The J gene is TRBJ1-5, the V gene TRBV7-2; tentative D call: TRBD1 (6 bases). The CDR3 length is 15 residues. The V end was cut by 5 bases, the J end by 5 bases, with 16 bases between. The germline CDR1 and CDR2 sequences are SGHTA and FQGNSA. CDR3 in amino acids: CASSDGTSGHQPQHF. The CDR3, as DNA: TGTGCCAGCAGCGACGGGACAAGCGGGCATCAGCCCCAGCATTTT. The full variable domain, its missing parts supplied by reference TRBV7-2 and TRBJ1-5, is GAGVSQSPSNKVTEKGKDVELRCDPISGHTALYWYRQSLGQGLEFLIYFQGNSAPDKSGLPSDRFSAERTGGSVSTLTIQRTQQEDSAVYLCASSDGTSGHQPQHFGDGTRLSIL.

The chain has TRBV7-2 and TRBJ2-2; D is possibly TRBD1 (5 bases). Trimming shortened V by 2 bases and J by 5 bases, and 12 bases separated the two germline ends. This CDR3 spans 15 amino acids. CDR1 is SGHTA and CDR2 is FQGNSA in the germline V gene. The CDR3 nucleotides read TGTGCCAGCAGCTTATCAGGGTTCGGAACCGGGGAGCTGTTTTTT. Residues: CASSLSGFGTGELFF. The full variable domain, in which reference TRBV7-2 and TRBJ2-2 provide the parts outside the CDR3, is GAGVSQSPSNKVTEKGKDVELRCDPISGHTALYWYRQSLGQGLEFLIYFQGNSAPDKSGLPSDRFSAERTGGSVSTLTIQRTQQEDSAVYLCASSLSGFGTGELFFGEGSRLTVL.

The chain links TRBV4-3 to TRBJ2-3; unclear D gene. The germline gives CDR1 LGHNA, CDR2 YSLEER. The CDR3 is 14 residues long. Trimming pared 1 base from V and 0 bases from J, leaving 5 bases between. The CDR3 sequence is CASSQGSSTDTQYF. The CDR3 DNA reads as TGCGCCAGCAGCCAAGGTTCTAGCACAGATACGCAGTATTTT.

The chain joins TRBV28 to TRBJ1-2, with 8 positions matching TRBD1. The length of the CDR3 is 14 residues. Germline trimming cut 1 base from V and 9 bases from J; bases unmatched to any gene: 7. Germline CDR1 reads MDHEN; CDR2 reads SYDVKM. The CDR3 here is CASSLFRQGQSYTF. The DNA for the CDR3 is TGTGCCAGCAGTTTATTCCGACAGGGGCAGAGCTACACCTTC.

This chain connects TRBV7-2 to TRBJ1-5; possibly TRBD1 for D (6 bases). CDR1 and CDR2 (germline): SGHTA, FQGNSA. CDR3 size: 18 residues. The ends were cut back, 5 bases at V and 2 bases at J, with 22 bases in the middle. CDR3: CASSPRGGGDRGNQPQHF. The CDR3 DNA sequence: TGTGCCAGCAGCCCTCGCGGGGGGGGCGATCGGGGCAATCAGCCCCAGCATTTT.

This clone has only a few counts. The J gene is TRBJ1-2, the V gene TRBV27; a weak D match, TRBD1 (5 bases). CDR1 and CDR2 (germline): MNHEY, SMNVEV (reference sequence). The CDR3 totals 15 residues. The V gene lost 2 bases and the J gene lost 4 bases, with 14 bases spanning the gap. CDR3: CASSLGTGKLYGYTF. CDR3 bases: TGTGCCAGCAGTTTAGGAACAGGCAAGCTCTATGGCTACACCTTC.

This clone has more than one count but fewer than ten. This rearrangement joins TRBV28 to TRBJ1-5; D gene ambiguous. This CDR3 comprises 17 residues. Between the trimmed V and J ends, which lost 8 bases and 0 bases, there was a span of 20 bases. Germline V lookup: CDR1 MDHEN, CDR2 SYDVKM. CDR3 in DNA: TGTGCCAGCCACTCTGGGGAGGCCGTGTATAGCAATCAGCCCCAGCATTTT. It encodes CASHSGEAVYSNQPQHF.

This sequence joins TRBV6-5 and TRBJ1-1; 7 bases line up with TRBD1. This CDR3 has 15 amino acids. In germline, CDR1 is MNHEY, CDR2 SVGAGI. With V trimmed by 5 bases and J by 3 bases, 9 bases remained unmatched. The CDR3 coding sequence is TGTGCCAGCAGTAAGACAGGGAATTTGGACACTGAAGCTTTCTTT. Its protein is CASSKTGNLDTEAFF.

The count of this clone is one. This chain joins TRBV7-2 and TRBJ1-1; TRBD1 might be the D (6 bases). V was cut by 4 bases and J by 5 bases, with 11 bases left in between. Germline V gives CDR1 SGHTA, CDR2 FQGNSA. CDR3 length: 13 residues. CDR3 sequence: CASSSQGRTEAFF. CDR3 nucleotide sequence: TGTGCCAGCAGCTCCCAGGGGAGAACTGAAGCTTTCTTT.

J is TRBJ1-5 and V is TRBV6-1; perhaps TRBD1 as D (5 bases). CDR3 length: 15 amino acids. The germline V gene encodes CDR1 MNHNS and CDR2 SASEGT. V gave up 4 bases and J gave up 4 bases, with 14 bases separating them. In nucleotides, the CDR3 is TGTGCCAGCAGTGGGGGGGGATCGACTAATCAGCCCCAGCATTTT. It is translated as CASSGGGSTNQPQHF.

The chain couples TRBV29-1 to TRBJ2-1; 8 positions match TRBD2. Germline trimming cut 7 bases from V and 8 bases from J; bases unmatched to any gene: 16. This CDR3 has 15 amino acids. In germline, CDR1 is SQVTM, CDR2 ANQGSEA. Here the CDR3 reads CSAIPRLAGSYEQFF. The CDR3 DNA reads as TGCAGCGCTATCCCCAGGCTAGCGGGTAGCTATGAGCAGTTCTTC.

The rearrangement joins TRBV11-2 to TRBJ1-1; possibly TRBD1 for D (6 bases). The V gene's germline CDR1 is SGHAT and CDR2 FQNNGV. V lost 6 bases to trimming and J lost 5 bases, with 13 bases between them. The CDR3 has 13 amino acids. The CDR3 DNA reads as TGTGCCAGCAGAATACAGGGTGAGACTGAAGCTTTCTTT. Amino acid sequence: CASRIQGETEAFF.

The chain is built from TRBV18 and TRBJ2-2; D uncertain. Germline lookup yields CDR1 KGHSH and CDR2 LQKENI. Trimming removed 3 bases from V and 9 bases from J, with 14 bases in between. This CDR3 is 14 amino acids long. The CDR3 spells CASSPYTGPWELFF. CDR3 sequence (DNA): TGTGCCAGCTCACCGTATACCGGACCTTGGGAGCTGTTTTTT.